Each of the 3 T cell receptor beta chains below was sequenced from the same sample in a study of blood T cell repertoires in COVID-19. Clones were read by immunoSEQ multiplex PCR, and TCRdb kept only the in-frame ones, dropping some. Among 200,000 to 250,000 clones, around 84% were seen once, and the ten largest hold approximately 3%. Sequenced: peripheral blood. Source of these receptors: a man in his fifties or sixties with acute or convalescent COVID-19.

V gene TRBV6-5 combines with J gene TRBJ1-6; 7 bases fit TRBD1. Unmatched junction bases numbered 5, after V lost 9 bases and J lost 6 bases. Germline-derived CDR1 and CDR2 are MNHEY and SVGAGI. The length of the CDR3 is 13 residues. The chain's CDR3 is CASLQGVNSPLHF. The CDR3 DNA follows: TGTGCCAGTCTCCAGGGGGTTAATTCACCCCTCCACTTT.

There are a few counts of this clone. CDR3 region: CAWSVWVGQGAGNTIYF. The CDR3 region has the DNA TGTGCCTGGAGTGTTTGGGTTGGGCAGGGCGCTGGAAACACCATATATTTT. The chain couples TRBV30 to TRBJ1-3; maybe TRBD1 (5 bases). The CDR3 contains 17 residues. V lost 0 bases to trimming and J lost 2 bases, with 17 bases between them. The germline V gene encodes CDR1 GTSNPN and CDR2 SVGIG (reference sequence).

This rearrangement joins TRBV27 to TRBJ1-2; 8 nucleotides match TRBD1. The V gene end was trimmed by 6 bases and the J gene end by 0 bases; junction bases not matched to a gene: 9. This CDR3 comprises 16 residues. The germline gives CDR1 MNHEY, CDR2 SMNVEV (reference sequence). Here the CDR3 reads CASSGPRGRTNYGYTF. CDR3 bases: TGTGCCAGCAGCGGACCCAGGGGGCGGACTAACTATGGCTACACCTTC.